This T cell receptor beta chain is drawn from a study of OX40 agonist ivuxolimab in advanced cancers. Turning to the study itself: An agonistic anti-OX40 (CD134) antibody, ivuxolimab, was used to treat the patients. Patients received intravenous ivuxolimab every 2 weeks at 0.01 to 10 mg/kg.

The protocol was immunoSEQ multiplex PCR, while the TCRdb copy is restricted to in-frame clones and leaves out a portion. The sample shows about 82,000 clones, around nine tenths of them seen only once. No patient had autoimmune disease or received systemic immunosuppression. Samples of blood were obtained at baseline, on cycle 4 day 1, and on cycle 7 day 1. The specimen comprised CD4+ or CD8+ T cells sorted from blood, sampled in a trial of the OX40 agonist ivuxolimab. This receptor was identified in an adult with an advanced solid tumor such as melanoma, head and neck, liver or kidney cancer.

CDR3 amino acids: CASSQDSGLAGIQETQYF. The DNA of the CDR3 is TGCGCCAGCAGCCAAGATTCCGGACTAGCGGGGATCCAAGAGACCCAGTACTTC. The chain joins TRBV4-1 to TRBJ2-5, with TRBD2 matching over 12 bases. Germline CDR1 is MGHRA and CDR2 is YSYEKL. The CDR3 is made up of 18 amino acids. V lost 0 bases to trimming and J lost 1 base; unmatched junction nucleotides: 6.